This is a list of T cell receptor beta chains from one sample in a study of human T cells and chemical hapten exposure. TCRdb reprocessed the RACE reads via MiXCR and lists one record per CDR3 protein. This sample has about 90,000 distinct CDR3 sequences, with approximately 10% found just once. Sample: whole blood, taken in connection with sensitization to the hapten diphenylcyclopropenone (DPC). Receptor source: a woman aged 25 to 45 with alopecia areata. Some clones in this sample may be carry-over from other donors' samples. Each CDR3 is given without its conserved first and last residue.

len: 13; j_gene: TRBJ1-3; v_gene: TRBV18; CDR3aa: ASSPVAGFGNTIY
len: 13; j_gene: TRBJ2-2; v_gene: TRBV18; CDR3aa: ASSPPGTATGELF
len: 15; j_gene: TRBJ2-3; v_gene: TRBV4-1; CDR3aa: ASSQRAGGGDTDTQY
len: 11; j_gene: TRBJ2-7; v_gene: TRBV29-1; CDR3aa: SVEPQGGSEQY
len: 14; j_gene: TRBJ2-1; v_gene: TRBV24-1; CDR3aa: ATSESRLAGINEQF
len: 13; j_gene: TRBJ2-5; v_gene: TRBV30; CDR3aa: AWSVLSGYQETQY
len: 10; j_gene: TRBJ2-3; v_gene: TRBV9; CDR3aa: ASSVDGDTQY
len: 12; j_gene: TRBJ2-5; v_gene: TRBV5-1; CDR3aa: ASSLAVGEETQY
len: 14; j_gene: TRBJ1-3; v_gene: TRBV13; CDR3aa: ASSAVGRRSGNTIY
len: 16; j_gene: TRBJ1-4; v_gene: TRBV12-3/TRBV12-4; CDR3aa: ASSRERQGATTNEKLF
len: 12; j_gene: TRBJ1-5; v_gene: TRBV12-3/TRBV12-4; CDR3aa: VSSPTGGHQPQH
len: 11; j_gene: TRBJ1-1; v_gene: TRBV28; CDR3aa: ASRSGLNTEAF
len: 11; j_gene: TRBJ2-3; v_gene: TRBV3-1; CDR3aa: ASSQDLVDTQY
len: 13; j_gene: TRBJ2-2; v_gene: TRBV28; CDR3aa: ASSAGNPNTGELF
len: 13; j_gene: TRBJ1-6; v_gene: TRBV27; CDR3aa: ASSPSPNLNSPLH
len: 10; j_gene: TRBJ1-5; v_gene: TRBV21-1; CDR3aa: ASSKDGQPQH
len: 11; j_gene: TRBJ1-6; v_gene: TRBV2; CDR3aa: ASGTGWDSPLH
len: 12; j_gene: TRBJ2-3; v_gene: TRBV29-1; CDR3aa: SVRRGLGSDTQY
len: 12; j_gene: TRBJ2-5; v_gene: TRBV7-9; CDR3aa: ASSPRQGGETQY
len: 14; j_gene: TRBJ2-6; v_gene: TRBV28; CDR3aa: ASSSGRNSGANVLT
len: 14; j_gene: TRBJ1-2; v_gene: TRBV6-6; CDR3aa: ASSFYLGVFFYGYT
len: 13; j_gene: TRBJ2-1; v_gene: TRBV18; CDR3aa: ASSVTTGPLNEQF
len: 10; j_gene: TRBJ1-2; v_gene: TRBV2; CDR3aa: ASSNDSGRRA
len: 9; j_gene: TRBJ1-6; v_gene: TRBV10-3; CDR3aa: AIGPFSPLH
len: 11; j_gene: TRBJ2-3; v_gene: TRBV28; CDR3aa: ASSSPRTDTQY
len: 12; j_gene: TRBJ1-1; v_gene: TRBV12-5; CDR3aa: TSGRDSRNTEAF
len: 15; j_gene: TRBJ2-1; v_gene: TRBV4-2; CDR3aa: ASSQEVSGGASNEQF